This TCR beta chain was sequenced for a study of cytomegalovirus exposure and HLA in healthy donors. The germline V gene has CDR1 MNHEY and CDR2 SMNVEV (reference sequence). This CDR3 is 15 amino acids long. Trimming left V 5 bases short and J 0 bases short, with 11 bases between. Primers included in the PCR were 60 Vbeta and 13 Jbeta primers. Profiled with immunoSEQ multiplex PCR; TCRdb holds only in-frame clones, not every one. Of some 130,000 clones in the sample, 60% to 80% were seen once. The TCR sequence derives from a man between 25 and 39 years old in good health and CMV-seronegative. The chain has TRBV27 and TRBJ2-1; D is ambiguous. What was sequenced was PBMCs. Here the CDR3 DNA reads TGTGCCAGCAGTAGACTTGTAAGCTCCTACAATGAGCAGTTCTTC. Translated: CASSRLVSSYNEQFF.